This TCR beta chain was recovered during a study of blood T cell repertoires in COVID-19. Across the whole study: Samples taken during acute and convalescent COVID-19 were collected in the United States, Italy and Spain.

As processed by the authors: Amplifying reference gene primers gave estimates of nucleated cell counts. Here immunoSEQ multiplex PCR was the method, and the copy in TCRdb shows in-frame clones only, minus some. V, J and clone size are those of that table, while D and trimming were read from the DNA. The table has about 150,000 clones, 75% to 90% seen once. Trimming cost V 4 bases and J 9 bases, with 14 bases left between them. The CDR3 length is 13 residues. Germline assignment: CDR1 SGHNT and CDR2 YYREEE (reference sequence). Sequencing was carried out using peripheral blood. The receptor was isolated from a man aged 18-30 years with COVID-19, enrolled during active disease. The rearrangement links TRBV5-4 to TRBJ2-4; a possible D gene is TRBD1 (5 bases). In DNA form, the CDR3 reads TGTGCCAGCAGCCAAGACAGCGTTGGCATTCAGTACTTC. This sequence encodes CASSQDSVGIQYF.